One and the same sample provided the 26 T cell receptor beta chains below, sequenced in a study of Ad26.COV2.S vaccination and SARS-CoV-2 variants. Noted treatment: over 15 received Ad26.COV2.S at low or high dose, single or two shots; roughly five received placebo; per-sample allocation not given. Specimen acquisition occurred on day 63 following the initial vaccine or placebo injection. Here immunoSEQ multiplex PCR was the method, and the copy in TCRdb shows in-frame clones only, minus some. The table has 450,000 to 550,000 clones, nearly 90% seen once. The sequenced sample was peripheral blood, obtained in a trial of Ad26.COV2.S vaccine versus placebo. Source of these receptors: a person between 18 and 65 years old who received the Ad26.COV2.S COVID-19 vaccine or a placebo.

The J gene is TRBJ1-6, the V gene TRBV5-1, with D maybe TRBD1 (5 bases). CDR1 is SGHRS and CDR2 is YFSETQ in the germline V gene. The V gene lost 0 bases and the J gene lost 9 bases, with 10 bases spanning the gap. The CDR3 is 14 amino acids. CDR3 DNA sequence: TGCGCCAGCAGCTTGGTCGGACAAATTTCACCCCTCCACTTT. This encodes CASSLVGQISPLHF.

This chain uses TRBV6-5 with TRBJ2-2; TRBD2 might be the D (6 bases). The V end lost 8 bases, the J end lost 7 bases, and 11 bases lay between the germline ends. The CDR3 extends over 12 amino acids. Per germline, CDR1 MNHEY and CDR2 SVGAGI. The CDR3 sequence: CASGTRGGELFF. The DNA for the CDR3 is TGTGCCAGCGGCACGCGGGGCGGGGAGCTGTTTTTT.

The chain employs TRBV5-4 and TRBJ2-1; no definite D call. Trimming removed 0 bases from V and 9 bases from J, with 13 bases in between. The length of the CDR3 is 14 residues. Looked up from germline, CDR1 is SGHNT and CDR2 is YYREEE (reference sequence). DNA of the CDR3: TGTGCCAGCAGCTTGGTCGGTGGGGTTCTTGAGCAGTTCTTC. Amino acids: CASSLVGGVLEQFF.

The chain employs TRBV20-1 and TRBJ1-1; D perhaps matches TRBD1 (6 bases). CDR3 length: 11 residues. The germline V and J ends were trimmed by 5 bases and 6 bases, with 10 bases remaining between them. Germline V lookup: CDR1 DFQATT, CDR2 SNEGSKA (reference sequence). CDR3 loop: CSAYREPEAFF. The CDR3 DNA reads as TGCAGTGCTTACAGGGAACCTGAAGCTTTCTTT.

The CDR3 DNA reads TGTGCCAGCACTGGCGAGACCCAGTACTTC. Translating gives CASTGETQYF. This chain connects TRBV27 to TRBJ2-5; D remains unclear. Trimming stripped 7 bases from V and 5 bases from J, with 5 bases between. Germline-derived CDR1 and CDR2 are MNHEY and SMNVEV (reference sequence). CDR3 length: 10 amino acids.

The V and J genes are TRBV5-1 and TRBJ1-2, with a possible D match to TRBD1 (6 bases). Germline CDR1 is SGHRS and CDR2 is YFSETQ. V was pared by 1 base and J by 6 bases, with 13 bases between. The CDR3 sequence is 14 residues long. CDR3 amino acids: CASSLFQGTDGYTF. CDR3 DNA: TGCGCCAGCAGCTTGTTCCAGGGGACGGATGGCTACACCTTC.

As to this clone: Other DNA sequences in this specimen translate into the identical CDR3. The V and J genes are TRBV29-1 and TRBJ2-5, with D possibly matching TRBD2 (6 bases). Germline V lookup: CDR1 SQVTM, CDR2 ANQGSEA. Trimming left V 4 bases short and J 5 bases short, with 8 bases between. The length of the CDR3 is 11 residues. CDR3 bases: TGCAGCGTTGGGGGGGAGGAGACCCAGTACTTC. Amino acids: CSVGGEETQYF.

The chain joins TRBV3-1 (or the pseudogene TRBV3-2) to TRBJ2-5; 7 positions agree with TRBD2. The CDR3 has 18 amino acids. Looked up from germline, CDR1 is LGHDT and CDR2 is YNNKEL (reference sequence). V was clipped by 1 base and J by 4 bases; unmatched bases: 15. The CDR3 is CASSQAPERDGWGETQYF. CDR3 sequence (DNA): TGTGCCAGCAGCCAAGCTCCCGAGCGGGATGGATGGGGAGAGACCCAGTACTTC.

This rearrangement joins TRBV7-8 to TRBJ1-6; D gene ambiguous. The V gene lost 5 bases and the J gene lost 7 bases, with 6 bases spanning the gap. Germline loops: CDR1 SGHVS, CDR2 FQNEAQ. The CDR3 consists of 12 residues. The CDR3 DNA sequence: TGTGCCAGCAGCCCCCCCAATTCACCCCTCCACTTT. Its translation is CASSPPNSPLHF.

Only one count was recorded for this clone. V gene TRBV7-9 combines with J gene TRBJ2-7, with D unresolved. This CDR3 contains 18 residues. Deletions cut 4 bases from V and 4 bases from J, with 26 bases between. The germline CDR1 and CDR2 sequences are SEHNR and FQNEAQ (reference sequence). DNA for the CDR3: TGTGCCAGCAGCTGGGCTAACCCCTGGGCCACCGAACGGTACGAGCAGTACTTC. Amino acid sequence: CASSWANPWATERYEQYF. Full variable domain (rest looked up from reference TRBV7-9 and TRBJ2-7): DTGVSQNPRHKITKRGQNVTFRCDPISEHNRLYWYRQTLGQGPEFLTYFQNEAQLEKSRLLSDRFSAERPKGSFSTLEIQRTEQGDSAMYLCASSWANPWATERYEQYFGPGTRLTVT.

The chain employs TRBV27 and TRBJ2-4, with D tentatively TRBD1 (6 bases). V was cut by 10 bases and J by 0 bases, with 16 bases left in between. Germline V gene sequence: CDR1 MNHEY, CDR2 SMNVEV (reference sequence). The CDR3 loop spans 15 amino acids. CDR3 nucleotides: TGTGCCATCCCTGAACAGGGAATAGCCAAAAACATTCAGTACTTC. It is translated as CAIPEQGIAKNIQYF.

The gene calls are TRBV10-2 and TRBJ2-2; tentative D call: TRBD1 (5 bases). Germline-derived CDR1 and CDR2 are WSHSY and SAAADI. The ends were cut back, 3 bases at V and 7 bases at J, with 12 bases in the middle. The CDR3 loop spans 14 amino acids. The CDR3, as DNA: TGCGCCAGCAGTGAATCAGGGCAACGCGGGGAGCTGTTTTTT. This codes for CASSESGQRGELFF.

With regard to this clone: An end of the junction does not agree with germline; a read error may underlie this. This chain joins TRBV7-7 and TRBJ2-5; 11 bases line up with TRBD2. Germline V gene sequence: CDR1 SSHAT, CDR2 FNYEAQ (reference sequence). The CDR3 sequence is 16 residues long. This CDR3 reads CASSHVVAGGAETQYF. For the CDR3, the DNA is TGTGCTAGCAGCCACGTGGTAGCGGGAGGGGCAGAGACCCAGTACTTC. The full variable domain, with the rest looked up from reference TRBV7-7 and TRBJ2-5, is GAGVSQSPRYKVTKRGQDVTLRCDPISSHATLYWYQQALGQGPEFLTYFNYEAQPDKSGLPSDRFSAERPEGSISTLTIQRTEQRDSAMYRCASSHVVAGGAETQYFGPGTRLLVL.

The V and J genes are TRBV19 and TRBJ1-2; D unclear. The V and J ends lost 4 bases and 4 bases respectively, with 7 bases between them. Germline CDR1 LNHDA, CDR2 SQIVND (reference sequence). This CDR3 contains 12 residues. This CDR3 reads CASSRAVYGYTF. DNA of the CDR3: TGTGCCAGTAGTAGGGCAGTCTATGGCTACACCTTC.

This rearrangement joins TRBV6-5 to TRBJ2-1; TRBD1 agrees at 9 bases. Germline values: CDR1 MNHEY, CDR2 SVGAGI. V lost 6 bases, J lost 7 bases, and 7 bases stayed unmatched. This CDR3 contains 14 residues. CDR3 region: CASRTGQGMNEQFF. CDR3 nucleotide sequence: TGTGCCAGCAGGACGGGACAGGGTATGAATGAGCAGTTCTTC.

The CDR3 bases are TGTGCCAGCAGCTTAGACCGGCCGGACCGGGGAAAAAATGAGCAGTTCTTC. Protein: CASSLDRPDRGKNEQFF. The rearrangement joins TRBV11-3 to TRBJ2-1, with D possibly being TRBD2 (5 bases). Trimming pared 0 bases from V and 7 bases from J, leaving 19 bases between. The CDR3 sequence is 17 residues long. Germline lookup yields CDR1 SGHNT and CDR2 YENEEA.

The genes are TRBV27 and TRBJ2-2, with TRBD2 matching over 8 bases. CDR1 is MNHEY and CDR2 is SMNVEV in the germline V gene (reference sequence). V dropped 7 bases and J dropped 1; count of bases not matched to a gene: 5. This CDR3 comprises 15 residues. CDR3 loop: CASTRSGGNTGELFF. The CDR3 DNA reads as TGTGCCAGCACCAGGAGCGGGGGGAACACCGGGGAGCTGTTTTTT.

Of note for this clone: Within the sample, other DNA sequences also encode this same CDR3. V and J are TRBV3-1 (or the pseudogene TRBV3-2) and TRBJ2-7; 7 bases agree with TRBD2. Germline CDR1 is LGHDT and CDR2 is YNNKEL (reference sequence). V was pared by 2 bases and J by 2 bases, with 3 bases of the junction left unmatched. CDR3 length: 14 residues. CDR3 residues: CASSQRGSTYEQYF. The CDR3 DNA reads TGTGCCAGCAGCCAACGCGGGAGTACCTACGAGCAGTACTTC.

Comment on this clone: At the DNA level, this CDR3 is encoded by other sequences in the same sample as well. The CDR3: CASSLRAGSGNTIYF. Here the CDR3 DNA reads TGTGCCAGCAGCCTTAGGGCGGGGTCCGGAAACACCATATATTTT. The rearrangement joins TRBV7-2 to TRBJ1-3; the D is unclear. V lost 5 bases and J 4 bases, leaving 15 bases between the germline ends. Germline V gene sequence: CDR1 SGHTA, CDR2 FQGNSA. The CDR3 is 15 residues long.

The chain couples TRBV3-1 (or the pseudogene TRBV3-2) to TRBJ2-1; TRBD2 is a possible D gene (6 bases). Germline CDR1 and CDR2: LGHDT and YNNKEL (reference sequence). Trimming shortened V by 4 bases and J by 3 bases, and 7 bases separated the two germline ends. This CDR3 is 13 amino acids long. CDR3 coding DNA: TGTGCCAGCAGCCGGACTAACTACAATGAGCAGTTCTTC. Translated: CASSRTNYNEQFF.

This clone appeared a few times. The rearrangement joins TRBV21-1 to TRBJ1-3. TRBV21-1 is a pseudogene. The CDR3 consists of 17 residues. CDR3 in DNA: TGTGCCAGCAGCAAAGTGATATCGGGGGGCGGTGGAAACACCATATATTTT. This translates into CASSKVISGGGGNTIYF.

The rearrangement joins TRBV6-4 to TRBJ1-5; perhaps TRBD1 as D (5 bases). Germline V gene sequence: CDR1 MRHNA, CDR2 SNTAGT. Between the trimmed V and J ends, which lost 0 bases and 0 bases, there was a span of 12 bases. CDR3 size: 17 residues. This CDR3 is CASSDSGPPNSNQPQHF. CDR3 DNA sequence: TGTGCCAGCAGTGACTCGGGGCCACCTAATAGCAATCAGCCCCAGCATTTT.

The chain joins TRBV19 to TRBJ2-1; perhaps TRBD2 as D (6 bases). Trimming pared 10 bases from V and 0 bases from J, leaving 16 bases between. The CDR3 runs to 15 residues. The germline V gene encodes CDR1 LNHDA and CDR2 SQIVND (reference sequence). CDR3 coding DNA: TGTGCCACCATGGAGGGAAGGAGCTCCTACAATGAGCAGTTCTTC. This translates into CATMEGRSSYNEQFF.

J is TRBJ2-7 and V is TRBV2, with D hard to call. V lost 5 bases and J lost 4, with 9 bases in between. CDR3 length equals 12 residues. Germline V gene lookup returns CDR1 SNHLY and CDR2 FYNNEI. CDR3 protein: CASSSTLYEQYF. CDR3 in DNA: TGTGCCAGCAGTTCGACCCTTTACGAGCAGTACTTC.

V usage is TRBV7-8 and J usage is TRBJ2-7; 9 bases map to TRBD1. CDR3 length equals 17 residues. J gave up 1 base and V 4 bases, and 11 bases lay outside the gene matches. Per the germline V gene, CDR1 is SGHVS and CDR2 is FQNEAQ. The CDR3 DNA reads TGTGCCAGCAGCTACGGAGTACAGGGGGCGACTTCCTACGAGCAGTACTTC. Encoded protein: CASSYGVQGATSYEQYF.

V usage is TRBV6-6 and J usage is TRBJ2-2; D not resolved. V was pared by 5 bases and J by 4 bases, with 8 bases between. The CDR3 covers 13 residues. Germline CDR1 is MNHNY and CDR2 is SVGAGI (reference sequence). The CDR3 DNA sequence: TGTGCCAGCAGTGAGGTTTTCACCGGGGAGCTGTTTTTT. It specifies CASSEVFTGELFF.